The next 2 T cell receptor beta chains were all read from a single sample in a study of human T cells and chemical hapten exposure. TCRdb passed the 5' RACE reads through MiXCR, listing each CDR3 protein once. In the table there are 110,000 or so distinct CDR3 sequences, approximately 19% of which are singletons. Researchers extracted total RNA from unfractionated whole blood. All receptors derive from a human donor in good health.

With respect to this clonotype: This may arise from a read error, as a much more abundant clone is one base away. The gene calls are TRBV20-1 and TRBJ1-1; D gene ambiguous. This CDR3 has 11 residues. CDR1 and CDR2 (germline): DFQATT, SNEGSKA (reference sequence). V shed 5 bases and J shed 4 bases, with 8 bases lying between them. The CDR3 loop reads CSACSPTEAFF. For the CDR3, the DNA is TGCAGTGCTTGTAGTCCCACTGAAGCTTTCTTT.

V is TRBV29-1 and J is TRBJ2-1, with 8 positions matching TRBD2. The CDR3 is 19 amino acids. Germline CDR1 reads SQVTM; CDR2 reads ANQGSEA. The V segment lost 0 bases and the J segment 0 bases; nucleotides outside the gene matches: 13. CDR3 in amino acids: CSVEDPGRGEVSSYNEQFF. The DNA of the CDR3 is TGCAGCGTTGAAGATCCGGGGCGGGGGGAGGTCAGCTCCTACAATGAGCAGTTCTTC.